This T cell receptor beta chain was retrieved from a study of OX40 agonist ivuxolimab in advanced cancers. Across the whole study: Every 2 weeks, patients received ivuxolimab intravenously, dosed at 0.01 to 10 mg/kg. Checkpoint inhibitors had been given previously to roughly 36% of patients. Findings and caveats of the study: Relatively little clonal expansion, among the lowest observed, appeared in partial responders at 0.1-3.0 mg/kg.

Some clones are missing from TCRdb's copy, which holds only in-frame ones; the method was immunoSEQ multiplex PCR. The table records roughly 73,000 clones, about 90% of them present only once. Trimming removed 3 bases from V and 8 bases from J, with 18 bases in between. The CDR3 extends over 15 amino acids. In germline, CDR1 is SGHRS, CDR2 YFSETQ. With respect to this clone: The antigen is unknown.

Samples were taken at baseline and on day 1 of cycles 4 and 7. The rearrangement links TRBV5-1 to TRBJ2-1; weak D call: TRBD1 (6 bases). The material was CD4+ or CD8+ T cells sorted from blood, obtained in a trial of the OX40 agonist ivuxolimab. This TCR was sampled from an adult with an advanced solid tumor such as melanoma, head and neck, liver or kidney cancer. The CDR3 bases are TGCGCCAGCAGCTGGCGCACAGGGTCAGGCGATGAGCAGTTCTTC. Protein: CASSWRTGSGDEQFF.